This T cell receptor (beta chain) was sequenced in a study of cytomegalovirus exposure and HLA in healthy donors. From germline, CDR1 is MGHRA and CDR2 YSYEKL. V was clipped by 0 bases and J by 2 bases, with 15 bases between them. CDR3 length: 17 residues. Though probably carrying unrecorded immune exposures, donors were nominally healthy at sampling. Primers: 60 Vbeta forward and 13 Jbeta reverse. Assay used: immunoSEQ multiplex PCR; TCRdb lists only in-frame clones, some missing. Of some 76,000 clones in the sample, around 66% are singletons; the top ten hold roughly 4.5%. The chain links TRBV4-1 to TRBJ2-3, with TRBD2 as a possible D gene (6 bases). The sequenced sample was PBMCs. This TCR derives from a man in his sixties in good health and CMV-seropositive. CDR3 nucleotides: TGCGCCAGCAGCCAAGATAGCGGCGATTGGTCCACAGATACGCAGTATTTT. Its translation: CASSQDSGDWSTDTQYF.